This T cell receptor beta chain originates from a study of blood T cell repertoires in COVID-19. Across the whole study: From the United States, Italy and Spain came samples of acute and convalescent COVID-19. PBMCs, B-cell-depleted T cells, or T cells provided the cDNA or gDNA that made up the material.

The method was immunoSEQ multiplex PCR; TCRdb's version includes in-frame clones alone and lacks a portion of them. The sample yields about 180,000 clones, about 90% seen once. CDR1 is MDHEN and CDR2 is SYDVKM in the germline V gene. V lost 5 bases to trimming and J lost 4 bases; unmatched junction nucleotides: 16. The CDR3 runs 18 residues. The specimen sequenced was peripheral blood. The J gene is TRBJ2-3, the V gene TRBV28; 9 nucleotides agree with TRBD1. The receptor was derived from a man between 65 and 85 years old with active or convalescent COVID-19. The CDR3 here is CASSHSLKAGQGPDTQYF. CDR3 DNA sequence: TGTGCCAGCAGTCACTCCCTTAAAGCGGGACAGGGTCCAGATACGCAGTATTTT. Drawing the rest from reference TRBV28 and TRBJ2-3, the complete variable domain is DVKVTQSSRYLVKRTGEKVFLECVQDMDHENMFWYRQDPGLGLRLIYFSYDVKMKEKGDIPEGYSVSREKKERFSLILESASTNQTSMYLCASSHSLKAGQGPDTQYFGPGTRLTVL.